This TCR beta chain stems from a study of blood T cells in healthy people across ages (dated by TCRdb to the mid-2010s). For context, the study as a whole: In model experiments, roughly one uniquely barcoded TCR beta cDNA molecule per two T cells was captured by template switching. Using deep sequencing normalized with unique cDNA molecular identifiers, the study measured how TCR beta repertoire diversity changes with age. Four age groups were formed from the donors: young (average approximately 15 years), middle-aged (approximately 39), aged (about 62) and long-lived (82). To avoid experimental bias, donors of different ages were randomly spread across the sequencing lanes. Two additional independent replicas of 1 million unique cDNA reads from the same blood draw were analyzed for two donors (one aged 18 to 30 and one aged 80 or older). What the study reported, not specific to this receptor: Estimates of total diversity based on one million sequenced T cells were considered lower bounds and underestimates. Because the CMV infection status of the donors was unknown, age-related changes in expanded clonotypes may potentially have been confounded. Observed TCR beta diversity correlated strongly with the percentage of naive T cells measured by flow cytometry. Compared with the aged group, the long-lived group had more naive CD4+ T cells, fewer expanded clones and increased TCR diversity, suggesting age selection. Because profiling used bulk unsorted PBMCs, naive and antigen-experienced compartments could not be compared conclusively. As age increased, observed TCR beta diversity per million T cells dropped in a roughly linear way, and a significant reduction was already evident by age roughly 36.

This clonotype was picked up a small number of times. Its antigen target is currently unknown. No quality values exist for individual bases; no much larger clone is one base distant. Donors were a few dozen systemically healthy Caucasian individuals from Russia aged roughly 6 to 95 years. Approximately 9 milliliters of peripheral blood were collected from each donor into EDTA-treated Vacutainer tubes. Ficoll-Paque density-gradient centrifugation was used to isolate PBMCs, with at least 7 million obtained per sample. Total RNA, at least 6 micrograms per sample, was extracted from PBMCs with Trizol reagent. Naive CD45RAhigh/CD27high T cell percentages were measured by flow cytometry on a PBMC aliquot from every donor. To prepare the library, 5' RACE was applied. TCRdb shows the sequencer as Illumina HiSeq 2500. A second PCR of about 7 to 12 cycles was performed with a sample-barcoded 5' primer and a J-beta primer mix. A unique molecular identifier was introduced onto each TCR beta cDNA molecule by a template-switch 5' adaptor carrying 12 random nucleotides. At least 2.5 million CDR3-containing paired-end reads were obtained from each sample. First-strand cDNA synthesis was performed from all RNA using the Mint cDNA synthesis kit, with priming by a TRBC-specific oligonucleotide. After uracil-DNA glycosylase treatment, a first 18-cycle PCR used universal primers M1SS and BC2_uni_R on all cDNA. For the original study's pipeline: For normalization, 1 million high-quality reads, each with a distinct molecular identifier, were randomly selected from each sample. Reads with shared molecular identifiers were discarded instead of being binned into consensus sequences. CDR3 identification, clonotype clustering and error correction used MiTCR with a Q25 quality threshold and the strictest error-elimination algorithm. A nonparametric unseen species model using Euler transformation provided a lower-bound estimate of total TCR beta diversity. TCRdb reworked the public reads: Q25 trimming with fastp, MiXCR clone assembly, productive beta chains retained. When rows share a CDR3 protein, they turn into one entry using the most common DNA and genes. TCRdb's processing, not the authors', yielded these V and J calls. The sample contains over 1,300,000 distinct CDR3 sequences, roughly 59% of them found a single time. About 6.7% of the sample rests with the top ten.

Input material: blood. The receptor comes from a man aged 18 to 29 in good health.

The sequenced DNA is TGCAGCGTTGAAGGGACAGAGAACACGGATACGCAGTATTTT. Protein translation: CSVEGTENTDTQYF. The receptor chain draws on TRBV29-1 and TRBJ2-3, with a weak D call of TRBD1 (6 bases match). Measured from the cysteine to the phenylalanine, the CDR3 is 14 residues long. Just the 42-base CDR3 DNA is kept, in frame starting at base 1. Looking up the germline V gene yields CDR1 SQVTM and CDR2 ANQGSEA. V drops 1 base and J drops 6 bases, leaving 14 bases in between.